This T cell receptor (beta chain) emerged from a study of T-cell reconstitution after alpha-beta-depleted transplantation in children. Study-wide findings and caveats: Recipient T cells and thymic progenitors that survived were the source of the high TCRbeta diversity seen at day 60 in some patients. There were reportedly several hundred expanded graft clones from which alpha-beta T cells came about two months after transplant.

This clonotype was observed at least ten times. What it recognizes is unknown. The CDR3 spans 11 residues. V lost 1 base and J 11 bases, leaving 6 bases between the germline ends. The germline V gene has CDR1 LGHNA and CDR2 YSLEER. TCRbeta library construction was performed incorporating unique molecular identifiers. Using its own MiXCR run on the PCR reads, TCRdb lists one record per CDR3 protein. There are approximately 500,000 distinct CDR3 sequences in the sample; 10% occur only once, and around 2.2% lies in the top ten. This TCR was sampled from a child under 10 years old with inherited bone marrow failure, due to receive a stem cell transplant. Sample: PBMCs, taken before TCRalphabeta/CD19-depleted stem cell transplant. The genes are TRBV4-3 and TRBJ2-4; D might be TRBD1 or TRBD2, each matching 5 bases. The CDR3 spells CASSQGGVQYF. As DNA, the CDR3 is TGCGCCAGCAGCCAAGGAGGGGTTCAGTACTTC.